This passage covers 13 T cell receptor beta chains from one sample sequenced in a study of cytomegalovirus exposure and HLA in healthy donors. The primer mix had 60 Vbeta and 13 Jbeta primers. The method was immunoSEQ multiplex PCR; TCRdb's version includes in-frame clones alone and lacks a portion of them. The table for this sample gives approximately 120,000 clones. The sample was PBMCs. These receptors all come from a man in his late teens or twenties in good health and CMV-seronegative.

The chain joins TRBV7-9 to TRBJ2-1; 9 bases fit TRBD2. V trimming: 5 bases; J trimming: 5 bases; junction bases outside the gene matches: 7. The CDR3 has 15 amino acids. Looked up from germline, CDR1 is SEHNR and CDR2 is FQNEAQ (reference sequence). CDR3 DNA sequence: TGTGCCAGCAGCCCCGAACTAGCGGGTAACAATGAGCAGTTCTTC. Its translation: CASSPELAGNNEQFF.

This sequence joins TRBV28 and TRBJ2-1, with 7 bases matching TRBD1. From germline, CDR1 is MDHEN and CDR2 SYDVKM. V trimming: 6 bases; J trimming: 0 bases; junction bases outside the gene matches: 17. The CDR3 contains 19 residues. The CDR3 spells CASSTPDEDRTSSYNEQFF. DNA for the CDR3: TGTGCCAGCAGCACCCCCGATGAGGACAGGACAAGCTCCTACAATGAGCAGTTCTTC.

The DNA for the CDR3 is TGCGCCAGCAGCCTAATCTACGACAGGCTTGAAGCTTTCTTT. This encodes CASSLIYDRLEAFF. J is TRBJ1-1 and V is TRBV4-1, with D perhaps TRBD1 (6 bases). V was pared by 4 bases and J by 7 bases, with 16 bases between. Germline lookup yields CDR1 MGHRA and CDR2 YSYEKL. This CDR3 spans 14 amino acids.

The genes are TRBV7-9 and TRBJ2-7, with unresolved D. Germline CDR1 and CDR2: SEHNR and FQNEAQ (reference sequence). V was trimmed by 3 bases and J by 3 bases, leaving 6 bases between them. The CDR3 sequence is 12 residues long. For the CDR3, the DNA is TGTGCCAGCAGCTTGAGCGACTACGAGCAGTACTTC. Translating it yields CASSLSDYEQYF. Based on the CDR3 plus reference TRBV7-9 and TRBJ2-7, the full variable domain is DTGVSQNPRHKITKRGQNVTFRCDPISEHNRLYWYRQTLGQGPEFLTYFQNEAQLEKSRLLSDRFSAERPKGSFSTLEIQRTEQGDSAMYLCASSLSDYEQYFGPGTRLTVT.

The chain recombines TRBV7-9 with TRBJ2-7; 7 bases align to TRBD1. CDR3 size: 18 residues. Germline V CDR1 and CDR2: SEHNR, FQNEAQ (reference sequence). V was pared by 5 bases and J by 3 bases, with 19 bases of the junction left unmatched. The CDR3 here is CASSPRTGGARSNYEQYF. The CDR3, as DNA: TGTGCCAGCAGCCCCCGGACAGGTGGAGCTAGGTCCAACTACGAGCAGTACTTC.

The chain has TRBV5-1 and TRBJ2-1, with D tentatively TRBD2 (6 bases). Germline V lookup: CDR1 SGHRS, CDR2 YFSETQ. CDR3 size: 15 residues. Trimming removed 4 bases from V and 5 bases from J, with 16 bases in between. In nucleotides, the CDR3 is TGCGCCAGCAGCACACGGGACTTTTCTAACAATGAGCAGTTCTTC. Translation: CASSTRDFSNNEQFF.

J is TRBJ2-3 and V is TRBV28, with a weak D call TRBD2 (5 bases). V lost 1 base to trimming and J lost 0 bases, with 20 bases between them. Germline CDR1 reads MDHEN; CDR2 reads SYDVKM. CDR3 length: 19 amino acids. CDR3 sequence (DNA): TGTGCCAGCAGTTTATTAGGACTTCAGACAACGGGGAGCACAGATACGCAGTATTTT. It yields the protein CASSLLGLQTTGSTDTQYF.

To note about this clone: Other DNA sequences from this sample encode an identical CDR3 as well. J is TRBJ1-1 and V is TRBV9; D ambiguous. V was cut by 0 bases and J by 1 base, with 7 bases left in between. Per the germline V gene, CDR1 is SGDLS and CDR2 is YYNGEE. The CDR3 contains 14 residues. The CDR3 sequence: CASSVVGQNTEAFF. CDR3 DNA sequence: TGTGCCAGCAGCGTAGTGGGCCAGAACACTGAAGCTTTCTTT. Supplemented by reference TRBV9 and TRBJ1-1, the full variable domain reads DSGVTQTPKHLITATGQRVTLRCSPRSGDLSVYWYQQSLDQGLQFLIQYYNGEERAKGNILERFSAQQFPDLHSELNLSSLELGDSALYFCASSVVGQNTEAFFGQGTRLTVV.

The chain carries TRBV14 and TRBJ1-1; no definite D call. CDR1 is SGHDN, CDR2 FVKESK, per germline. With 3 bases removed from V and 1 base from J, the gap between germline ends came to 12 bases. CDR3 size: 15 residues. This CDR3 reads CASSHLSHGNTEAFF. DNA for the CDR3: TGTGCCAGCAGCCACCTCAGTCATGGGAACACTGAAGCTTTCTTT.

The rearrangement joins TRBV4-1 to TRBJ2-7, with 9 bases aligning to TRBD2. Germline values: CDR1 MGHRA, CDR2 YSYEKL. The length of the CDR3 is 16 residues. J was trimmed by 5 bases and V by 0 bases; bases with no gene match: 8. CDR3 coding DNA: TGCGCCAGCAGCCAAGAACCGGGACTAGCTATGCACGAGCAGTACTTC. This encodes CASSQEPGLAMHEQYF.

V is TRBV5-4 and J is TRBJ1-2; tentative D call: TRBD1 (5 bases). Germline CDR1 and CDR2: SGHNT and YYREEE (reference sequence). V lost 0 bases to trimming and J lost 8 bases, with 17 bases between them. The CDR3 has 15 residues. CDR3 protein: CASSLGQLVNGGYTF. In nucleotides, the CDR3 is TGTGCCAGCAGCTTGGGACAGCTCGTTAACGGGGGCTACACCTTC.

The V call is TRBV28, the J call TRBJ1-2; D not certain. This CDR3 spans 11 amino acids. The V gene lost 4 bases and the J gene lost 6 bases, with 6 bases spanning the gap. Germline V CDR1 and CDR2: MDHEN, SYDVKM. The CDR3 is CASSSFDGYTF. The DNA of the CDR3 is TGTGCCAGCAGTTCATTTGATGGCTACACCTTC.

The CDR3 bases are TGTGCCAGCAGCTTGAGACGATCGGGGTTCGAAAAACTGTTTTTT. This gives the protein CASSLRRSGFEKLFF. V is TRBV5-6 and J is TRBJ1-4; no clear D gene. CDR3 length equals 15 residues. The V and J ends lost 1 base and 8 bases respectively, with 15 bases between them. CDR1 SGHDT and CDR2 YYEEEE come from the germline V gene.